This T cell receptor (beta chain) was profiled in a study of tumor and adjacent non-tumor tissue in lung cancer. RNA was extracted from bulk tissue without any cell sorting. This clonotype has ten or more counts. The J segment lost 6 bases and the V segment lost 6 bases, leaving 11 bases of the junction unmatched. Germline V CDR1 and CDR2: DFQATT, SNEGSKA (reference sequence). This CDR3 spans 16 amino acids. TCRbeta libraries were built with three rounds of nested PCR, modified from ARM-PCR. TCRdb itself ran the multiplex PCR reads through MiXCR, one entry per CDR3 protein. The sample consists of under 150,000 distinct CDR3 sequences, 60% to 70% of them appearing once.

The TCR sequence derives from a man aged 55 to 70 with small cell lung cancer. The material sequenced was lung tumor tissue. The gene calls are TRBV20-1 and TRBJ2-1; TRBD2 matches at 13 bases. CDR3: CSALRLAGGGGNEQFF. DNA of the CDR3: TGCAGTGCCCTGCGACTAGCGGGGGGTGGGGGCAATGAGCAGTTCTTC.